The 11 T cell receptor beta chains below come from one sample, sequenced in a study of T cell repertoires in cytomegalovirus infection. Which antigens these TCRs recognize remains unknown. Each CDR3 protein gets one entry after TCRdb re-called the reads with MiXCR. This sample has 450,000 to 600,000 distinct CDR3 sequences, with roughly a third found just once. Here the sequenced sample was cultured PBMCs, taken from culture after CMV antigen stimulation. All receptors come from a human donor in good health (CMV status not recorded). Some clones in this sample may be carry-over from other donors' samples.

V and J are TRBV11-2 and TRBJ2-1; 11 bases line up with TRBD2. CDR1 and CDR2 (germline): SGHAT, FQNNGV. V trimming: 4 bases; J trimming: 7 bases; junction bases outside the gene matches: 9. This CDR3 contains 16 residues. The CDR3 loop reads CASSWGTSGRGNEQFF. DNA for the CDR3: TGTGCCAGCAGCTGGGGAACTAGCGGGAGAGGAAATGAGCAGTTCTTC.

This clonotype was detected only a few times. The CDR3 loop is CASSVDSPDEKLFF. The CDR3 DNA follows: TGCGCCAGCAGCGTCGACAGCCCGGATGAAAAACTGTTTTTT. The genes are TRBV5-1 and TRBJ1-4; possibly TRBD1 for D (5 bases). V was pared by 4 bases and J by 6 bases, with 13 bases between. The V gene's germline CDR1 is SGHRS and CDR2 YFSETQ. The CDR3 is made up of 14 amino acids.

The sample holds a few counts of this clonotype. The V and J genes are TRBV6-2 or TRBV6-3 and TRBJ2-3; maybe TRBD1 (6 bases). The CDR3 sequence is 15 residues long. CDR1 MNHEY and CDR2 SVGEGT come from the germline V gene. V dropped 6 bases and J dropped 5 bases, with 18 bases sitting between them. The CDR3 coding sequence is TGTGCCAGCAGAGGAGGCGCCGCAGGGGAAGATACGCAGTATTTT. Translated: CASRGGAAGEDTQYF.

The rearrangement uses TRBV24-1 and TRBJ2-5; D is perhaps TRBD2 (5 bases). The V end lost 1 base, the J end lost 4 bases, and 12 bases lay between the germline ends. CDR1 KGHDR and CDR2 SFDVKD come from the germline V gene. The CDR3 extends over 15 amino acids. CDR3 in amino acids: CATSDLRRGVETQYF. CDR3 bases: TGTGCCACCAGTGATTTAAGACGGGGTGTAGAGACCCAGTACTTC.

In this sample, this clonotype turned up once. The V and J genes are TRBV28 and TRBJ2-1; possible D gene TRBD2, 6 bases. The CDR3 consists of 18 residues. Germline-derived CDR1 and CDR2 are MDHEN and SYDVKM. Trimming shortened V by 5 bases and J by 0 bases, and 20 bases separated the two germline ends. The CDR3 DNA sequence: TGTGCCAGCAGTCCGGGACTCGGGCCCTTTAGCTCCTACAATGAGCAGTTCTTC. The encoded protein is CASSPGLGPFSSYNEQFF. Variable domain in full (rest from reference TRBV28 and TRBJ2-1): DVKVTQSSRYLVKRTGEKVFLECVQDMDHENMFWYRQDPGLGLRLIYFSYDVKMKEKGDIPEGYSVSREKKERFSLILESASTNQTSMYLCASSPGLGPFSSYNEQFFGPGTRLTVL.

In its sample, this clonotype was seen a few times. DNA for the CDR3: TGTGCCAGCAGTTTGTGGGCGGCCAGCAGGGTAGGGACCCAGTACTTC. Translation gives CASSLWAASRVGTQYF. The J gene is TRBJ2-5, the V gene TRBV12-3 or TRBV12-4, with D perhaps matching TRBD1 (5 bases). The V end was cut by 3 bases, the J end by 7 bases, with 21 bases between. The CDR3 contains 16 residues.

This clonotype was recorded a few times. The genes are TRBV20-1 and TRBJ2-1; tentative D call: TRBD2 (6 bases). The V end was cut by 3 bases, the J end by 9 bases, with 18 bases between. The CDR3 has 14 amino acids. Per germline, CDR1 DFQATT and CDR2 SNEGSKA (reference sequence). This chain's CDR3 is CSASKPVVGGEQFF. The CDR3 nucleotides are TGCAGTGCTAGTAAACCGGTGGTGGGGGGTGAGCAGTTCTTC.

This clonotype came up many times. The V gene is TRBV4-1, the J gene TRBJ2-1; D is possibly TRBD2 (5 bases). V was shortened by 1 base and J by 4 bases, with 11 bases between the two germline ends. Germline CDR1 and CDR2: MGHRA and YSYEKL. This CDR3 comprises 15 residues. The DNA of the CDR3 is TGCGCCAGCAGCCAAGCCGTGGACTGGTACAATGAGCAGTTCTTC. It codes for CASSQAVDWYNEQFF.

This clonotype was recorded a few times. The gene calls are TRBV20-1 and TRBJ2-5; 10 bases line up with TRBD2. V shed 6 bases and J 5 bases; nucleotides not matched to a gene: 9. CDR1 and CDR2 from the germline V gene are DFQATT and SNEGSKA (reference sequence). The CDR3 is 14 residues long. This CDR3 reads CSAAAAGGPETQYF. The CDR3 coding sequence is TGCAGTGCCGCGGCAGCGGGAGGGCCTGAGACCCAGTACTTC.

The CDR3 coding sequence is TGCGCCAGCAGCCAAGATATTGGGGTGGGGTATTACGAGCAGTACGTC. Protein sequence: CASSQDIGVGYYEQYV. V usage is TRBV4-1 and J usage is TRBJ2-7, with D unresolved. Per germline, CDR1 MGHRA and CDR2 YSYEKL. V lost 0 bases, J lost 4 bases, and 16 bases lay in between. CDR3 size: 16 residues.

The V call is TRBV7-6, the J call TRBJ1-4; TRBD1 matches 9 bases. Germline V gives CDR1 SGHVS, CDR2 FNYEAQ. This CDR3 comprises 14 residues. With V trimmed by 6 bases and J by 5 bases, 4 bases remained unmatched. The CDR3: CASRLQGANEKLFF. CDR3 nucleotides: TGTGCCAGCAGACTACAGGGGGCCAATGAAAAACTGTTTTTT.